Presented here are 5 T cell receptor beta chains from one specimen sequenced in a study of T cell responses to AZD1222 COVID-19 vaccine. Some clones are missing from TCRdb's copy, which holds only in-frame ones; the method was immunoSEQ multiplex PCR. The data contain more than 250,000 clones, more than 80% of them singletons. Source: peripheral blood, taken on day 0 of AZD1222 vaccination. These receptors originate from an adult in good health.

The rearrangement joins TRBV19 to TRBJ2-2, with D perhaps assigned TRBD1 or TRBD2 (7 bases each). Per germline, CDR1 LNHDA and CDR2 SQIVND (reference sequence). The CDR3 is made up of 15 amino acids. Trimming removed 4 bases at V and 2 bases at J, with 11 bases between. CDR3 protein: CASSRQGLNTGELFF. CDR3 coding DNA: TGTGCCAGTAGTAGACAGGGACTAAACACCGGGGAGCTGTTTTTT.

This chain links TRBV9 with TRBJ2-3; 8 nucleotides line up with TRBD2. V trimming: 2 bases; J trimming: 0 bases; junction bases outside the gene matches: 5. The germline V gene has CDR1 SGDLS and CDR2 YYNGEE. The CDR3 runs to 16 residues. The CDR3 loop reads CASSVGSSGSTDTQYF. DNA for the CDR3: TGTGCCAGCAGCGTCGGGTCTAGCGGGAGCACAGATACGCAGTATTTT.

This clone was seen once. The rearrangement joins TRBV6-1 to TRBJ2-3; D is possibly TRBD1 (6 bases). The germline V gene encodes CDR1 MNHNS and CDR2 SASEGT. Trimming left V 3 bases short and J 2 bases short, with 15 bases between. The CDR3 is made up of 16 amino acids. In DNA form, the CDR3 reads TGTGCCAGCAGTGATTACAGGGTTGGCCCCACAGATACGCAGTATTTT. Translation gives CASSDYRVGPTDTQYF.

The rearrangement links TRBV7-6 to TRBJ1-3; 7 nucleotides match TRBD1. The CDR3 consists of 16 residues. CDR1 is SGHVS, CDR2 FNYEAQ, per germline. Trimming removed 4 bases from V and 0 bases from J; junction bases left unmatched: 6. The CDR3 loop reads CASSSQTGSSGNTIYF. The DNA of the CDR3 is TGTGCCAGCAGCTCACAGACAGGGAGCTCTGGAAACACCATATATTTT.

This chain links TRBV20-1 with TRBJ2-1, with D hard to call. The CDR3 has 11 amino acids. With 3 bases removed from V and 10 bases from J, the gap between germline ends came to 10 bases. From germline, CDR1 is DFQATT and CDR2 SNEGSKA (reference sequence). This chain's CDR3 is CSASHPAEQFF. The CDR3 DNA follows: TGCAGTGCTAGTCACCCAGCGGAGCAGTTCTTC.